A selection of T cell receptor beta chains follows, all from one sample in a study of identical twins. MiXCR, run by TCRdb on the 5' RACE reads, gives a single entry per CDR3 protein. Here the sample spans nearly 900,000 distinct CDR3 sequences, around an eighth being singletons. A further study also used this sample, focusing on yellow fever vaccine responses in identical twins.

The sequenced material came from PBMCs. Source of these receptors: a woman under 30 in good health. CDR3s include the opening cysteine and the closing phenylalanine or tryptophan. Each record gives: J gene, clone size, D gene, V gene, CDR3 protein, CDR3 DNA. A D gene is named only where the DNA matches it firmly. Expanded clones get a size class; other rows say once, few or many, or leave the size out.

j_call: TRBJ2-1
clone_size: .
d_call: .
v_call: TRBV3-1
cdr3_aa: CASSQDGGRNEQFF
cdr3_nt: TGTGCCAGCAGCCAAGACGGGGGGCGTAATGAGCAGTTCTTC

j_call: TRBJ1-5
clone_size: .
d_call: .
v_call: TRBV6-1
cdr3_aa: CASSETVVRVRYSNQPQHF
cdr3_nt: TGTGCCAGCAGTGAAACAGTGGTCCGGGTTCGGTATAGCAATCAGCCCCAGCATTTT

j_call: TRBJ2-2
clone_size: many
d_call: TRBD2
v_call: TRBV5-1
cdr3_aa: CASSLTSGRTGELFF
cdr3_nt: TGCGCCAGCAGCTTGACTAGCGGTAGGACCGGGGAGCTGTTTTTT

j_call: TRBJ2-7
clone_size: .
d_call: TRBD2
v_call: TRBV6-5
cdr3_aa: CASSYGGRAGEQYF
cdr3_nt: TGTGCCAGCAGTTACGGCGGGAGGGCCGGGGAGCAGTACTTC

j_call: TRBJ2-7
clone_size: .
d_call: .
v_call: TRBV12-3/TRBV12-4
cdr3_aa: CASRRGEGPYEQYF
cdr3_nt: TGTGCCAGCCGAAGGGGGGAGGGACCCTACGAGCAGTACTTC

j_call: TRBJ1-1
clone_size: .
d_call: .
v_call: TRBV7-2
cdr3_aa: CASSFERLNTEAFF
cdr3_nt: TGTGCCAGCAGCTTCGAGAGACTGAACACTGAAGCTTTCTTT

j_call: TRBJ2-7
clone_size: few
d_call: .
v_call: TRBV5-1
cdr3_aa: CASSSEGAAYEQYF
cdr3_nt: TGCGCCAGCAGCTCGGAGGGAGCCGCCTACGAGCAGTACTTC

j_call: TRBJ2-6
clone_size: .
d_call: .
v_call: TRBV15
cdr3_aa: CATSNRDPRSGANVLTF
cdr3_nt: TGTGCCACCAGCAACCGGGACCCTCGCTCTGGGGCCAACGTCCTGACTTTC

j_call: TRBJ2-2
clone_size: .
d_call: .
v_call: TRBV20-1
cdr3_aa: CSARDPGHGNTGELFF
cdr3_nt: TGCAGTGCTAGGGACCCGGGACACGGGAACACCGGGGAGCTGTTTTTT

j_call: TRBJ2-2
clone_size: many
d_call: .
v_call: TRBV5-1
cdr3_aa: CASSLGLANTGELFF
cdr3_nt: TGCGCCAGCAGCTTGGGACTAGCGAACACCGGGGAGCTGTTTTTT

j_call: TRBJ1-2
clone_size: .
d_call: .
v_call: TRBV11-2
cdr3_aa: CASRSVGGRRGYGYTF
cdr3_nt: TGTGCCAGCAGATCGGTTGGGGGTAGAAGAGGGTATGGCTACACCTTC

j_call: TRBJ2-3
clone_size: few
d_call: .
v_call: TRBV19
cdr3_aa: CASRAGTYTDTQYF
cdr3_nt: TGTGCCAGTAGAGCCGGGACCTACACAGATACGCAGTATTTT

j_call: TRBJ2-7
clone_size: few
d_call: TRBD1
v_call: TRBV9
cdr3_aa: CASSPSGRTGAYEQYF
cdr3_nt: TGTGCCAGCAGCCCTTCTGGTAGGACAGGGGCCTACGAGCAGTACTTC

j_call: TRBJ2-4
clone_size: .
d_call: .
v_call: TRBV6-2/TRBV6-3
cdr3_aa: CATGPTKDQAGAEGENIQYF
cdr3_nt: TGTGCCACCGGACCGACAAAAGACCAGGCGGGGGCGGAGGGGGAAAACATTCAGTACTTC

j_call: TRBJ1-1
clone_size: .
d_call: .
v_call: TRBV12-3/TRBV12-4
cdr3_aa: CASSLWVDRDTEAFF
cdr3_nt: TGTGCCAGCAGTTTATGGGTGGATAGGGACACTGAAGCTTTCTTT

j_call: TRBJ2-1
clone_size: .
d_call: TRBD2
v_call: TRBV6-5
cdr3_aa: CASSSGPLAGIYNEQFF
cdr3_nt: TGTGCCAGCAGTTCCGGTCCACTAGCGGGGATTTACAATGAGCAGTTCTTC

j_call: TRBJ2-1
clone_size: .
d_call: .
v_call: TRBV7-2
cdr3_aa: CASSHRRGAGPLTEQFF
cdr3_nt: TGTGCCAGCAGCCATCGCCGGGGGGCGGGACCCCTGACTGAGCAGTTCTTC

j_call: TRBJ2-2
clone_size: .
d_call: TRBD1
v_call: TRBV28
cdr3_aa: CASSFLFVGDRGLGNTGELFF
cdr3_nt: TGTGCCAGCAGTTTTCTCTTCGTGGGGGACAGGGGTTTAGGGAACACCGGGGAGCTGTTTTTT

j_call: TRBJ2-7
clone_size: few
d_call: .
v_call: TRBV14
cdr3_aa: CASSQVGAPAGDEQYF
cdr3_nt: TGTGCCAGCAGCCAAGTGGGAGCGCCTGCGGGTGACGAGCAGTACTTC

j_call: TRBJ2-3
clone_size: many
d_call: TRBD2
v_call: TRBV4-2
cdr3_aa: CASSQDLSGADTQYF
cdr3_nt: TGTGCCAGCAGCCAAGATCTAAGCGGGGCAGATACGCAGTATTTT

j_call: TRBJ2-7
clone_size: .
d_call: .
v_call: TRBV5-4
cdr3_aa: CASSPEESRDEQYF
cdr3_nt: TGTGCCAGCAGCCCCGAGGAAAGTCGAGACGAGCAGTACTTC

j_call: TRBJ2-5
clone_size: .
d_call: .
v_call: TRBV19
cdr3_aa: CASRGMGYQETQYF
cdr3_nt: TGTGCCAGTAGGGGGATGGGATACCAAGAGACCCAGTACTTC

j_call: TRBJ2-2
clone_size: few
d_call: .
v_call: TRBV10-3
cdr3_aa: CAIMDSHTGELFF
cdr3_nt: TGTGCCATTATGGACTCACACACCGGGGAGCTGTTTTTT

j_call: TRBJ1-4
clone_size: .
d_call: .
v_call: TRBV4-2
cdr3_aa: CASSFSWAQGTNEKLFF
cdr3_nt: TGTGCCAGCAGCTTCAGTTGGGCACAGGGAACTAATGAAAAACTGTTTTTT

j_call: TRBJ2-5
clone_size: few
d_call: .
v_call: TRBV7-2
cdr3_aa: CASNRARPETQYF
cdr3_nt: TGTGCCAGCAACAGAGCCAGGCCGGAGACCCAGTACTTC

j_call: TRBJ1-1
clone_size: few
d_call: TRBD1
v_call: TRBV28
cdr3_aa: CASRKDRLGTEAFF
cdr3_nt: TGTGCCAGCAGAAAGGACAGGTTAGGGACTGAAGCTTTCTTT

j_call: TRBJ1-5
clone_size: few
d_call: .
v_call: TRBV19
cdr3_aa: CASSTDPSPNQPQHF
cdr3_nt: TGTGCCAGTAGTACGGACCCGTCGCCCAATCAGCCCCAGCATTTT

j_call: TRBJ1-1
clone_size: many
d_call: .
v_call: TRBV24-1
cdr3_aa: CATRTGWSPEAFF
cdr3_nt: TGTGCCACCAGAACAGGGTGGAGCCCTGAAGCTTTCTTT

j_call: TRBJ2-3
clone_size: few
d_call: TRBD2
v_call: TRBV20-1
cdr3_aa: CSARVRTSVIFTDTQYF
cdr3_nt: TGCAGTGCTAGAGTCAGGACTAGCGTTATATTCACAGATACGCAGTATTTT

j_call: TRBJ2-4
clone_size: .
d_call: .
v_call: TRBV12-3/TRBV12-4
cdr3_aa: CASSATELAKNIQYF
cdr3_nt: TGTGCCAGCAGTGCGACAGAGCTAGCCAAAAACATTCAGTACTTC

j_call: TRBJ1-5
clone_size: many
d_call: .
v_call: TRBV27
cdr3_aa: CASSLVYGPNQPQHF
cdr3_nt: TGTGCCAGCAGTTTAGTATACGGACCCAATCAGCCCCAGCATTTT

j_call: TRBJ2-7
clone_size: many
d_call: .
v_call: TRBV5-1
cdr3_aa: CASSLGASEPYEQYF
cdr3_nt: TGCGCCAGCAGCTTGGGTGCTAGCGAACCCTACGAGCAGTACTTC

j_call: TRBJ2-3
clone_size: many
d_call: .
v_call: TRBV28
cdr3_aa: CATTNGVLSTDTQYF
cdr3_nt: TGTGCCACCACCAACGGGGTTCTTTCCACAGATACGCAGTATTTT

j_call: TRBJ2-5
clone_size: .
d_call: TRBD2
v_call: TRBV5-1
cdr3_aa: CASRRRGNQETQYF
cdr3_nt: TGCGCCAGCAGGAGGCGGGGGAATCAAGAGACCCAGTACTTC

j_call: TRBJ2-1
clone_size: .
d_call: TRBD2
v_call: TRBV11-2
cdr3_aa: CASSPLLASNEQFF
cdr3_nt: TGTGCCAGCAGCCCCCTACTAGCGTCCAATGAGCAGTTCTTC

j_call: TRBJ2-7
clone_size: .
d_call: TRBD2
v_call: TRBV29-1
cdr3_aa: CSVGDLAGGTYEQYF
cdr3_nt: TGCAGCGTTGGGGACTTAGCGGGAGGAACCTACGAGCAGTACTTC

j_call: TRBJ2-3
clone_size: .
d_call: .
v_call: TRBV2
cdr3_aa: CASPEGTFSTDTQYF
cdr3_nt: TGTGCCAGCCCTGAAGGGACTTTTAGCACAGATACGCAGTATTTT

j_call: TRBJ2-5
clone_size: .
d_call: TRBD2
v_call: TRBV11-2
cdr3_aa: CASSRRTSGVEAQYF
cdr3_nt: TGTGCCAGCAGCCGTCGGACTAGCGGGGTAGAGGCCCAGTACTTC

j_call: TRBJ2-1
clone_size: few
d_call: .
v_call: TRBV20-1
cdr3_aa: CSASPRTLAYNEQFF
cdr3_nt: TGCAGTGCTAGTCCCAGGACCCTAGCCTACAATGAGCAGTTCTTC

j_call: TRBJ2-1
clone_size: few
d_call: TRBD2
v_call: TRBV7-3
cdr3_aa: CASSSNGAGLANEQFF
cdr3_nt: TGTGCCAGCAGCTCTAACGGCGCGGGACTAGCGAATGAGCAGTTCTTC

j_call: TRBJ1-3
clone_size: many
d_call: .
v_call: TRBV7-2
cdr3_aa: CASSLWEGTGNTIYF
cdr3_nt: TGTGCCAGCAGCTTATGGGAGGGGACTGGAAACACCATATATTTT

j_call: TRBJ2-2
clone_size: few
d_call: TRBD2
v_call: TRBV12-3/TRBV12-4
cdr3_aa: CASSLAGGLTEELFF
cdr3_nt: TGTGCCAGCAGTTTAGCGGGAGGGCTAACCGAGGAGCTGTTTTTT

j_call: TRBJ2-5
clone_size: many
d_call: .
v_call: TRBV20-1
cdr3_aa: CSARVQGWQETQYF
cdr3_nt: TGCAGTGCTAGAGTTCAGGGGTGGCAAGAGACCCAGTACTTC

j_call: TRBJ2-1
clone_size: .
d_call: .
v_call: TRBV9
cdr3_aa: CASSAHAGQQVF
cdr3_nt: TGTGCCAGCAGCGCCCATGCGGGCCAGCAGGTCTTC

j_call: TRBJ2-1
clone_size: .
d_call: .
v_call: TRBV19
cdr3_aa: CASWDRGVYNEQFF
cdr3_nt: TGTGCCAGTTGGGATAGAGGGGTTTACAATGAGCAGTTCTTC

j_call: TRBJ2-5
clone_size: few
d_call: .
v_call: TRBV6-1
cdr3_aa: CASSGERNKYQETQYF
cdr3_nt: TGTGCCAGCAGTGGGGAACGGAATAAGTACCAAGAGACCCAGTACTTC

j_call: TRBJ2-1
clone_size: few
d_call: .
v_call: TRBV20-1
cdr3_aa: CSSWYDPEQFF
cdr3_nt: TGCAGTTCCTGGTATGATCCCGAGCAGTTCTTC

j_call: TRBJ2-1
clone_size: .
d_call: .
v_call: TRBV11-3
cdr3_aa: CASSEADFSYNEQFF
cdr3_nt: TGTGCCAGCAGCGAAGCGGATTTCTCCTACAATGAGCAGTTCTTC

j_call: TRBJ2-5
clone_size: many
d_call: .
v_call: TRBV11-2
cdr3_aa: CASSLGLAYTPQETQYF
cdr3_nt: TGTGCCAGCAGCTTAGGCCTAGCCTACACCCCGCAAGAGACCCAGTACTTC

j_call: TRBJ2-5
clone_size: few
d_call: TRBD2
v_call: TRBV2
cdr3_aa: CASSPGLVIETQYF
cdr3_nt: TGTGCCAGCAGTCCCGGACTAGTCATAGAGACCCAGTACTTC

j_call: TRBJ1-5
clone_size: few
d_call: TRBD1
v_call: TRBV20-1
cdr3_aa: CSAVFPGQGAQIRNQPQHF
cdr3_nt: TGCAGTGCTGTCTTCCCGGGACAGGGGGCGCAGATTCGCAATCAGCCCCAGCATTTT

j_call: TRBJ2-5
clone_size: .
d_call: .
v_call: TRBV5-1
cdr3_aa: CASSLEGLQETQYF
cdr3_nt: TGCGCCAGCAGCTTGGAGGGTCTACAAGAGACCCAGTACTTC

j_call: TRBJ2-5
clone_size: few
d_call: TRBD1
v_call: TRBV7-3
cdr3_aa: CASSLRGTGEETQYF
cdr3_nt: TGTGCCAGCAGCTTAAGGGGGACAGGGGAAGAGACCCAGTACTTC

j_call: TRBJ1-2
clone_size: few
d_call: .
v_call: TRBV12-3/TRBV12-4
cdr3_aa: CASSFTGNRGGYTF
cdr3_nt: TGTGCCAGCAGTTTCACAGGGAATCGGGGTGGCTACACCTTC